Listed below are T cell receptor beta chains from one sample, sequenced in a study of T cells in Graves' hyperthyroidism and ophthalmopathy. TCRdb itself ran the multiplex PCR reads through MiXCR, one entry per CDR3 protein. The sample shows nearly 250,000 distinct CDR3 sequences, about 16% of them seen only once. Sample: blood. The receptors were sampled from a woman between 18 and 30 years old with Graves' ophthalmopathy. CDR3s include the opening cysteine and the closing phenylalanine or tryptophan. A D gene is named only where the DNA matches it firmly. The size field is filled for only some rows; it gives once, few, many or a size class.

many | TRBJ1-2 | - | TRBV3-1 | TGTGCCAGCAGCGCACATGTCAACTATGGCTACACCTTC | CASSAHVNYGYTF
- | TRBJ1-1 | - | TRBV15 | TGTGCCACCAGCAGAGTTCAGAACACTGAAGCTTTCTTT | CATSRVQNTEAFF
few | TRBJ2-3 | - | TRBV4-1 | TGCGCCAGCAGCCAATTTCCGGGGGCCACAGATACGCAGTATTTT | CASSQFPGATDTQYF
- | TRBJ2-5 | - | TRBV19 | TGTGTCAGTAGTGAAGGGGGGCTGAAGACCCAGTACTTC | CVSSEGGLKTQYF
few | TRBJ1-1 | TRBD1 | TRBV19 | TGTGCCAGTAGTATGGGACAGGGGGATGGTTTAGCTGAAGCTTTCTTT | CASSMGQGDGLAEAFF
many | TRBJ2-5 | TRBD2 | TRBV3-1 | TGTGCCAGCAGCCAAGACCCGGGGGGGCAGGAGACCCAGTACTTC | CASSQDPGGQETQYF
few | TRBJ1-4 | - | TRBV12-3/TRBV12-4 | TGTGCCAGCAGTCCCGACAATGAAAAACTGTTTTTT | CASSPDNEKLFF
- | TRBJ1-3 | - | TRBV28 | TGTGCCAGCAGTTTATCGGGGGGCGCAGCCGGAATCTCTGGAAACACCATATATTTT | CASSLSGGAAGISGNTIYF
many | TRBJ2-7 | - | TRBV6-1 | TGTGCCAGCACTAACAGGGGGGGCAGCTACTCCTACGAGCAGTACTTC | CASTNRGGSYSYEQYF
many | TRBJ2-1 | - | TRBV7-3 | TGTGCCAGCAGCTTAACTAGCAGATTCTACAATGAGCAGTTCTTC | CASSLTSRFYNEQFF
- | TRBJ2-1 | - | TRBV6-4 | TGTGCCAGCAGTGACGGCGGGGTCGGGAATGAGCAGTTCTTC | CASSDGGVGNEQFF
many | TRBJ2-5 | TRBD1 | TRBV5-6 | TGTGCCAGCACGACAGGGTGGGGTGAGACCCAGTACTTC | CASTTGWGETQYF
- | TRBJ1-2 | - | TRBV19 | TGTGCCAGTACAGAAAAACCGGACTATGGCTACACCTTC | CASTEKPDYGYTF
- | TRBJ1-5 | TRBD1 | TRBV12-3/TRBV12-4 | TGTGCCAGCAGCCTCGCCAGGGGGAGGGAGACCCAGCATTTT | CASSLARGRETQHF
many | TRBJ2-7 | - | TRBV18 | TGTGCCAGCTCACCATTCGGTGGACAGAGCTACGAGCAGTACTTC | CASSPFGGQSYEQYF
- | TRBJ1-4 | - | TRBV15 | TGTGCCACCAGCAGCCCCAATAGGGCTACTAATGAAAAACTGTTTTTT | CATSSPNRATNEKLFF
- | TRBJ1-1 | - | TRBV13 | TGTGCCAGCAGCACACAGGGTAGCGGCACTGAAGCTTTCTTT | CASSTQGSGTEAFF
many | TRBJ2-3 | TRBD2 | TRBV11-3 | TGTGCCAGCCAGCTTATGATTGGCTTCGGAGGGCCCCGGGAGGGAGATACGCAGTATTTT | CASQLMIGFGGPREGDTQYF
many | TRBJ2-1 | - | TRBV5-8 | TGTGCCAGCAGCTGGGACTGGGACAATGAGCAGTTCTTC | CASSWDWDNEQFF
many | TRBJ2-2 | - | TRBV28 | TGTGCCAGCAGTTTCTTGGGGACCGGGGAGCTGTTTTTT | CASSFLGTGELFF
many | TRBJ2-1 | TRBD2 | TRBV28 | TGTGCCAGCAGTTCAGCACTAGCGGTAGACAATGAGCAGTTCTTC | CASSSALAVDNEQFF
many | TRBJ2-2 | - | TRBV30 | TGTGCCTGGAGCAGGGATGGTACCGGGGAGCTGTTTTTT | CAWSRDGTGELFF
many | TRBJ2-7 | TRBD2 | TRBV4-1 | TGCGCCAGCAGCCAAAAGGGGACTAGCGTTGACTCCTACGAGCAGTACTTC | CASSQKGTSVDSYEQYF
many | TRBJ2-7 | - | TRBV9 | TGTGCCAGCAGCGTAGGAGGGAGTCCCTACGAGCAGTACTTC | CASSVGGSPYEQYF
- | TRBJ2-5 | - | TRBV5-6 | TGTGCCAGCAGATTCCTCGACGGGCCACAGACCCAGTACTTC | CASRFLDGPQTQYF
many | TRBJ1-2 | - | TRBV5-1 | TGCGCCAGCAGCGAGGGCCTCAACTATGGCTACACCTTC | CASSEGLNYGYTF
- | TRBJ2-7 | - | TRBV20-1 | TGCAGTGCTAGTCAGGGCGACTACGAGCAGTACTTC | CSASQGDYEQYF
few | TRBJ2-2 | - | TRBV9 | TGTGCCAGCAGCCCGACGGTAGCGAACACCGGGGAGCTGTTTTTT | CASSPTVANTGELFF
many | TRBJ1-2 | - | TRBV6-1 | TGTGCCAGCAGGAGGGGACAAATAGGGGACTATGGCTACACCTTC | CASRRGQIGDYGYTF
many | TRBJ2-3 | TRBD2 | TRBV29-1 | TGCAGCGTTGAAGATCTGGGACTAGCGGGGGGCACAGATACGCAGTATTTT | CSVEDLGLAGGTDTQYF
few | TRBJ2-4 | TRBD2 | TRBV15 | TGTGCCACCAGCAAGGGACTAGCGGGAGGAATAAACATTCAGTACTTC | CATSKGLAGGINIQYF
- | TRBJ2-1 | TRBD2 | TRBV20-1 | TGCAGTGCTAGGGGGACTAGCTCCTATGAGCAGTTCTTC | CSARGTSSYEQFF
- | TRBJ2-3 | TRBD2 | TRBV20-1 | TGCACCCCCTCGGCGGGAGTGGCAGATACGCAGTATTTT | CTPSAGVADTQYF
many | TRBJ1-3 | - | TRBV7-2 | TGTGCCAGCAGCTTAGACAGGCGCTCTGGAAACACCATATATTTT | CASSLDRRSGNTIYF
- | TRBJ2-5 | TRBD1 | TRBV2 | TGTGCCAGCAGTGCGGCAGGGGGGACCCAGTACTTC | CASSAAGGTQYF
- | TRBJ1-6 | - | TRBV19 | TGTGCCAGTAGTATAGATGCAAGCAGGGGCGGAAATTCACCCCTCCACTTT | CASSIDASRGGNSPLHF
many | TRBJ1-5 | TRBD1 | TRBV6-1 | TGTGCCAGCAGTCGACGACAGGGTATGAATCAGCCCCAGCATTTT | CASSRRQGMNQPQHF
many | TRBJ2-1 | - | TRBV2 | TGTGCCAGCAGTCCTGACAGACAGAGTGAGCAGTTCTTC | CASSPDRQSEQFF
many | TRBJ2-3 | - | TRBV29-1 | TGCAGCGTTGTAGGGGTTGCGGTAAGCACAGATACGCAGTATTTT | CSVVGVAVSTDTQYF
many | TRBJ1-1 | - | TRBV7-9 | TGTGCCAGCAGCTTAACAGCTCAGGGAGGGGTCCCTGAAGCTTTCTTT | CASSLTAQGGVPEAFF
many | TRBJ2-3 | - | TRBV27 | TGTGCCATTTGGACGGGAGTGAGCACAGATACGCAGTATTTT | CAIWTGVSTDTQYF
many | TRBJ2-7 | TRBD2 | TRBV7-8 | TGTGCCAGCAGCTTACCCTTTGGGACTAGCGGCTACGAGCAGTACTTC | CASSLPFGTSGYEQYF
- | TRBJ2-5 | - | TRBV6-4 | TGTGCCAGCAGTGACTCGACGTCTCAAGAGACCCAGTACTTC | CASSDSTSQETQYF
many | TRBJ2-1 | - | TRBV20-1 | TGCAGTGCTCGAGCTACCACGAGCTCCTACAATGAGCAGTTCTTC | CSARATTSSYNEQFF
many | TRBJ2-1 | TRBD2 | TRBV4-3 | TGCGCCAGCAGCCAAGTCTGGTTCAGACTAGCGGTGTACAATGAGCAGTTCTTC | CASSQVWFRLAVYNEQFF
- | TRBJ2-1 | - | TRBV20-1 | TGCAGTGCTAACCCAGCGGACAGCTCCTTCAATGAGCAGTTCTTC | CSANPADSSFNEQFF
many | TRBJ2-1 | TRBD2 | TRBV7-9 | TGTGCCAGCAGCTCGGTACTAGCGGGAGGGAGGTCCTACAATGAGCAGTTCTTC | CASSSVLAGGRSYNEQFF
many | TRBJ1-1 | - | TRBV14 | TGTGCCAGCAGCCAAGACAGGGGTCTCAGGATGAACACTGAAGCTTTCTTT | CASSQDRGLRMNTEAFF
many | TRBJ1-2 | - | TRBV30 | TGTGCCTGGGGGACGGGATTCCTGAGCTATGGCTACACCTTC | CAWGTGFLSYGYTF
many | TRBJ2-3 | TRBD2 | TRBV20-1 | TGCAGTGCAAGTAGTGGTTCGGCGGGGGTGGCAGATACGCAGTATTTT | CSASSGSAGVADTQYF
many | TRBJ1-4 | - | TRBV7-2 | TGTGCCAGCAGCTTAGGGACCGCCGAAAAACTGTTTTTT | CASSLGTAEKLFF
- | TRBJ1-5 | TRBD1 | TRBV28 | TGTGCCAGCAGTTTTCTTCCCGGGACAGGGGGAAGTCGGCAGCCCCAGCATTTT | CASSFLPGTGGSRQPQHF